This T cell receptor (beta chain) was captured in a study of control samples from healthy donors and cancer patients. Per the germline V gene, CDR1 is DFQATT and CDR2 is SNEGSKA (reference sequence). The CDR3 contains 16 residues. V lost 3 bases and J lost 5, with 22 bases in between. Sequencing was performed with immunoSEQ multiplex PCR; in TCRdb, only in-frame clones are kept and a portion is missing. The sample records 160,000 or so clones, about 93% being singletons. V gene TRBV20-1 combines with J gene TRBJ2-5; possible D gene TRBD1, 5 bases. This clonotype was obtained from a woman in her 30s in good health. Sequenced sample: blood. The CDR3 spells CSASLDKGPQRETQYF. CDR3 nucleotides: TGCAGTGCTAGTTTGGACAAGGGCCCTCAACGGGAGACCCAGTACTTC.